These T cell receptor beta chains were read from a single sample in a study of human T cells and chemical hapten exposure. TCRdb fed the RACE reads into MiXCR, producing one record per CDR3 protein. In the table there are tens of thousands of distinct CDR3 sequences, roughly 11% of which are singletons. The sample was whole blood, taken in connection with sensitization to the hapten diphenylcyclopropenone (DPC). The receptors were gathered from a woman aged 45-65 years with alopecia areata. Some clones in this sample may be carry-over from other donors' samples. Both conserved end residues are part of each CDR3. A D gene is named only where the DNA matches it firmly. Expanded clones are given a class, and other clones once, few, many or no size at all.

J: TRBJ2-7; V: TRBV6-1; D: .; size: many; DNA: TGTGCCAGCAGCGAAGATTACGAGCAGTACTTC; CDR3: CASSEDYEQYF
J: TRBJ2-3; V: TRBV18; D: .; size: many; DNA: TGTGCCAGCTCATCCCGGGACGTCCCAACGGGAGATACGCAGTATTTT; CDR3: CASSSRDVPTGDTQYF
J: TRBJ2-7; V: TRBV6-2/TRBV6-3; D: .; size: few; DNA: TGTGCCAGCAGTTACTCGTCCAGCAACTTCCACGAGCAGTACTTC; CDR3: CASSYSSSNFHEQYF
J: TRBJ2-3; V: TRBV28; D: TRBD2; size: many; DNA: TGTGCCAGCAGGACTAGCGGGAGGGCTAGCACAGATACGCAGTATTTT; CDR3: CASRTSGRASTDTQYF
J: TRBJ2-2; V: TRBV5-4; D: TRBD2; size: few; DNA: TGTGCCAGCAGCCCCGGACTAGCGGGGAGGACCGGGGAGCTGTTTTTT; CDR3: CASSPGLAGRTGELFF
J: TRBJ1-2; V: TRBV30; D: .; size: few; DNA: TGTGCCTGGAGTAGAGGGGATCCCTATGGCTACACCTTC; CDR3: CAWSRGDPYGYTF
J: TRBJ2-7; V: TRBV28; D: TRBD1; size: .; DNA: TGTGCCAGTAACCCCGGGACAGCCTACGAGCAGTACTTC; CDR3: CASNPGTAYEQYF
J: TRBJ2-3; V: TRBV3-1; D: TRBD2; size: few; DNA: TGTGCCAGCAGCCTTTATGCGGGGGGGCCAGATACGCAGTATTTT; CDR3: CASSLYAGGPDTQYF
J: TRBJ2-1; V: TRBV7-6; D: .; size: many; DNA: TGTGCCAGCAGCTTAATCGGTCAGTACAATGAGCAGTTCTTC; CDR3: CASSLIGQYNEQFF
J: TRBJ2-7; V: TRBV28; D: .; size: .; DNA: TGTGCCAGCTCGAGGCAGGGAAGGTACGAGCAGTACTTC; CDR3: CASSRQGRYEQYF
J: TRBJ2-1; V: TRBV6-5; D: TRBD2; size: few; DNA: TGTGCCAGCAGTTACTCGTCTGCGGGGGGTGCCCACAATGAGCAGTTCTTC; CDR3: CASSYSSAGGAHNEQFF
J: TRBJ2-7; V: TRBV29-1; D: TRBD2; size: .; DNA: TGCAGCGTTGCGGGGGGGCCCCTCTACGAGCAGTACTTC; CDR3: CSVAGGPLYEQYF
J: TRBJ1-6; V: TRBV20-1; D: TRBD1; size: many; DNA: TGCAGTGCTACCCCGGGACAGGGGATTTTCTCACCCCTCCACTTT; CDR3: CSATPGQGIFSPLHF
J: TRBJ2-7; V: TRBV20-1; D: TRBD2; size: many; DNA: TGCAGTGCTAGGGATAGCGGGGGGGCGGAGCAGTACTTC; CDR3: CSARDSGGAEQYF
J: TRBJ1-6; V: TRBV27; D: .; size: .; DNA: TGTGCCAGCCTCAGCGCGTCCTATAATTCACCCCTCCACTTT; CDR3: CASLSASYNSPLHF
J: TRBJ1-6; V: TRBV3-1; D: .; size: many; DNA: TGTGCCAGCAGCCAAGGGAGTGCTAATTCACCCCTCCACTTT; CDR3: CASSQGSANSPLHF